This passage covers 14 T cell receptor beta chains from one sample sequenced in a study of cytomegalovirus exposure and HLA in healthy donors. The PCR had 60 Vbeta and 13 Jbeta primers. Repertoires were generated with immunoSEQ multiplex PCR, while TCRdb's copy carries only in-frame clones and drops some. The table lists about 250,000 clones, 80% to 95% of them singletons. Sequencing was done on a sample of PBMCs. These receptors were obtained from a girl aged 2 to 10 in good health and CMV-seronegative.

V usage is TRBV6-1 and J usage is TRBJ2-2; 12 bases align to TRBD2. The CDR3 has 15 residues. J was trimmed by 7 bases and V by 3 bases; bases with no gene match: 3. The germline V gene has CDR1 MNHNS and CDR2 SASEGT. CDR3 sequence (DNA): TGTGCCAGCAGTGAGCTAGCGGGGGGGTTCGGGGAGCTGTTTTTT. Encoded protein: CASSELAGGFGELFF.

The genes are TRBV5-4 and TRBJ2-2; 9 nucleotides line up with TRBD2. The CDR3 contains 15 residues. V was pared by 5 bases and J by 6 bases, with 8 bases of the junction left unmatched. The V gene's germline CDR1 is SGHNT and CDR2 YYREEE (reference sequence). The CDR3 loop is CASRSGLAGPGELFF. In nucleotides, the CDR3 is TGTGCCAGCAGATCGGGACTAGCCGGTCCCGGGGAGCTGTTTTTT.

The gene calls are TRBV30 and TRBJ1-2; D remains unclear. V was trimmed by 0 bases and J by 2 bases, leaving 7 bases between them. There are 13 residues in the CDR3. Germline CDR1 and CDR2: GTSNPN and SVGIG (reference sequence). The CDR3 here is CAWSVSLNYGYTF. For the CDR3, the DNA is TGTGCCTGGAGTGTCAGTCTGAACTATGGCTACACCTTC. The complete variable domain, with remaining parts taken from reference TRBV30 and TRBJ1-2, reads SQTIHQWPATLVQPVGSPLSLECTVEGTSNPNLYWYRQAAGRGLQLLFYSVGIGQISSEVPQNLSASRPQDRQFILSSKKLLLSDSGFYLCAWSVSLNYGYTFGSGTRLTVV.

A note on this clone: The same CDR3 is also encoded by other DNA sequences in this sample. J is TRBJ2-3 and V is TRBV10-3; 7 nucleotides match TRBD2. This CDR3 has 16 amino acids. Germline V gene data show CDR1 as ENHRY and CDR2 as SYGVKD. J lost 4 bases, V lost 0 bases, and 7 bases had no gene match. CDR3 sequence reads: CAISESAGLAADTQYF. CDR3 DNA: TGTGCCATCAGTGAGTCTGCAGGGCTAGCGGCAGATACGCAGTATTTT.

This CDR3 is CASSLGSGQETQYF. CDR3 DNA sequence: TGCGCCAGCAGCTTAGGTAGCGGGCAAGAGACCCAGTACTTC. V usage is TRBV5-1 and J usage is TRBJ2-5; TRBD2 matches at 7 bases. The germline CDR1 and CDR2 sequences are SGHRS and YFSETQ. V was pared by 2 bases and J by 2 bases, with 3 bases of the junction left unmatched. This CDR3 region has 14 residues.

The chain joins TRBV9 to TRBJ2-3; 8 nucleotides match TRBD2. Germline V gives CDR1 SGDLS, CDR2 YYNGEE. The CDR3 runs 15 residues. Trimming removed 0 bases from V and 3 bases from J; junction bases left unmatched: 3. The CDR3 here is CASSVALAETDTQYF. The CDR3, as DNA: TGTGCCAGCAGCGTAGCACTAGCGGAAACAGATACGCAGTATTTT.

The chain combines TRBV30 with TRBJ1-1; 9 bases fit TRBD1. Trimming cost V 3 bases and J 6 bases; bases outside gene matches: 5. CDR3 length: 13 residues. Germline V gives CDR1 GTSNPN, CDR2 SVGIG (reference sequence). DNA of the CDR3: TGTGCCTGGAGGTTAGACAGGGGGGCTGAAGCTTTCTTT. Protein sequence: CAWRLDRGAEAFF. Together with reference TRBV30 and TRBJ1-1, the CDR3 gives the full variable domain: SQTIHQWPATLVQPVGSPLSLECTVEGTSNPNLYWYRQAAGRGLQLLFYSVGIGQISSEVPQNLSASRPQDRQFILSSKKLLLSDSGFYLCAWRLDRGAEAFFGQGTRLTVV.

CDR3: CASRPDRVDQPQHF. DNA of the CDR3: TGTGCCAGCAGACCGGACAGGGTCGATCAGCCCCAGCATTTT. The V gene is TRBV28, the J gene TRBJ1-5, with TRBD1 matching 8 bases. J lost 5 bases, V lost 6 bases, and 6 bases had no gene match. There are 14 residues in the CDR3. The germline CDR1 and CDR2 sequences are MDHEN and SYDVKM.

The V gene is TRBV29-1, the J gene TRBJ2-7; D is perhaps TRBD2 (5 bases). This CDR3 comprises 13 residues. The V gene's germline CDR1 is SQVTM and CDR2 ANQGSEA. V lost 6 bases to trimming and J lost 0 bases, with 12 bases between them. CDR3 loop: CSVVSAYSYEQYF. The DNA for the CDR3 is TGCAGCGTCGTTAGCGCATACTCCTACGAGCAGTACTTC.

The rearrangement links TRBV29-1 to TRBJ1-2; no firm D call. The V end was cut by 4 bases, the J end by 7 bases, with 4 bases between. In germline, CDR1 is SQVTM, CDR2 ANQGSEA. The CDR3 extends over 9 amino acids. The CDR3 bases are TGCAGCGTTGGGGCTGGCTACACCTTC. It is translated as CSVGAGYTF.

The V call is TRBV6-6, the J call TRBJ1-5; 7 bases align to TRBD1. V dropped 6 bases and J dropped 9; count of bases not matched to a gene: 8. The CDR3 is made up of 13 amino acids. Germline lookup yields CDR1 MNHNY and CDR2 SVGAGI (reference sequence). The CDR3, as DNA: TGTGCCAGCAGCCGACAGGGAGTAGGGCCCCAGCATTTT. This encodes CASSRQGVGPQHF.

In DNA, the CDR3 is TGCGCCAGCAGCTGGGGACTAGCGGAGGCCTACGAGCAGTACTTC. It encodes CASSWGLAEAYEQYF. The V gene is TRBV5-1, the J gene TRBJ2-7; 11 bases line up with TRBD2. V gave up 3 bases and J gave up 2 bases; unmatched junction bases: 4. The V gene's germline CDR1 is SGHRS and CDR2 YFSETQ. The length of the CDR3 is 15 residues.

The chain has TRBV29-1 and TRBJ2-5, with D possibly being TRBD1 (6 bases). The V and J ends lost 5 bases and 9 bases respectively, with 16 bases between them. The CDR3 spans 12 residues. CDR1 is SQVTM and CDR2 is ANQGSEA in the germline V gene. The CDR3 loop is CSVPGQTWAQYF. The CDR3, as DNA: TGCAGCGTTCCAGGACAGACGTGGGCCCAGTACTTC.

This chain links TRBV30 with TRBJ1-1; 8 bases are shared with TRBD1. The CDR3 totals 12 residues. After removal of 7 bases from V and 3 bases from J, the junction contained 4 bases not matched to a gene. The V gene's germline CDR1 is GTSNPN and CDR2 SVGIG (reference sequence). CDR3 residues: CALTGEDTEAFF. The CDR3 bases are TGTGCCTTGACAGGGGAAGACACTGAAGCTTTCTTT.